Listed below are T cell receptor beta chains from one sample, sequenced in a study of patients and donors after allogeneic stem cell transplantation. MiXCR was run by TCRdb on the RT-PCR reads, yielding one entry per CDR3 protein. The profile shows approximately 430,000 distinct CDR3 sequences, more than 15% of them singletons. The source material was blood, either unsorted or a sorted T cell fraction (not recorded which). The receptor set was obtained from a human donor who was either an allogeneic HSCT recipient or a stem cell or donor lymphocyte infusion donor (not recorded which). It is not recorded whose cells these are; they may come from a transplant donor. CDR3s include the opening cysteine and the closing phenylalanine or tryptophan. Fields, in order: D gene, clone size, V gene, J gene, CDR3 protein, CDR3 DNA. A D gene is named only where the DNA matches it firmly. Size is stated for part of the rows, as once, few or many counts, or as a class when the clone is expanded.

D: TRBD2; size: many; V: TRBV24-1; J: TRBJ2-3; CDR3: CATSDLRWLAVRDTQYF; DNA: TGTGCCACCAGTGACTTGAGGTGGCTAGCGGTCCGGGATACGCAGTATTTT
D: TRBD1; size: few; V: TRBV7-2; J: TRBJ2-7; CDR3: CASRNRGVTYEQYF; DNA: TGTGCCAGCAGGAACAGGGGTGTGACCTACGAGCAGTACTTC
D: TRBD1; size: .; V: TRBV6-1; J: TRBJ1-4; CDR3: CATSGTGNEKLFF; DNA: TGTGCCACATCCGGGACAGGGAACGAAAAACTGTTTTTT
D: .; size: few; V: TRBV27; J: TRBJ2-1; CDR3: CASSLGGREQFF; DNA: TGTGCCAGCAGTTTAGGGGGCCGTGAGCAGTTCTTC
D: .; size: few; V: TRBV6-6; J: TRBJ1-1; CDR3: CASSYRATEAFF; DNA: TGTGCCAGCAGTTACAGGGCCACTGAAGCTTTCTTT
D: TRBD1; size: many; V: TRBV12-3/TRBV12-4; J: TRBJ2-2; CDR3: CASSTPGQGNTGELFF; DNA: TGTGCCAGCAGTACCCCGGGACAGGGAAACACCGGGGAGCTGTTTTTT
D: TRBD1; size: few; V: TRBV6-2/TRBV6-3; J: TRBJ1-2; CDR3: CASSFGTGAGYTF; DNA: TGTGCCAGCAGTTTCGGGACAGGGGCTGGCTACACCTTC
D: .; size: few; V: TRBV15; J: TRBJ2-3; CDR3: CATSRDGAITDTQYF; DNA: TGTGCCACCAGCAGAGACGGGGCGATCACAGATACGCAGTATTTT
D: .; size: once; V: TRBV6-1; J: TRBJ1-4; CDR3: CASSSLRGGRDEKLFF; DNA: TGTGCCAGCAGCAGCCTTCGGGGGGGGCGGGATGAAAAACTGTTTTTT
D: .; size: few; V: TRBV11-3; J: TRBJ2-2; CDR3: CASSRSWGAPNTGELFF; DNA: TGTGCCAGCAGTCGTAGTTGGGGGGCACCGAACACCGGGGAGCTGTTTTTT
D: .; size: .; V: TRBV14; J: TRBJ1-4; CDR3: CASSRRVPDANEKLFF; DNA: TGTGCCAGCAGCCGTCGAGTCCCCGACGCTAATGAAAAACTGTTTTTT
D: .; size: once; V: TRBV5-1; J: TRBJ2-3; CDR3: CASSLGDQTSTDTQYF; DNA: TGCGCCAGCAGCCTGGGGGACCAAACTAGCACAGATACGCAGTATTTT
D: .; size: .; V: TRBV30; J: TRBJ1-2; CDR3: CAWSVRQGNYGYTF; DNA: TGTGCCTGGAGTGTACGGCAGGGTAACTATGGCTACACCTTC
D: .; size: few; V: TRBV18; J: TRBJ1-1; CDR3: CASSPGQTNTEAFF; DNA: TGTGCCAGCTCCCCGGGACAAACGAACACTGAAGCTTTCTTT
D: .; size: .; V: TRBV6-5; J: TRBJ1-1; CDR3: CASSSIRDTEAFF; DNA: TGTGCCAGCAGTTCAATAAGGGACACTGAAGCTTTCTTT
D: .; size: few; V: TRBV6-2/TRBV6-3; J: TRBJ2-7; CDR3: CASSLTAFYEQYF; DNA: TGTGCCAGCAGTTTGACAGCATTCTACGAGCAGTACTTC
D: TRBD2; size: few; V: TRBV29-1; J: TRBJ2-1; CDR3: CSVVSGSSYNEQFF; DNA: TGCAGCGTTGTTAGCGGGAGCTCCTACAATGAGCAGTTCTTC
D: TRBD1; size: .; V: TRBV7-3; J: TRBJ1-2; CDR3: CASSLSGGSYGYTF; DNA: TGTGCCAGCAGTTTATCAGGGGGCAGCTATGGCTACACCTTC
D: .; size: many; V: TRBV12-3/TRBV12-4; J: TRBJ2-7; CDR3: CASSLLDREYEQYF; DNA: TGTGCCAGCAGTTTATTAGACAGAGAGTACGAGCAGTACTTC
D: .; size: .; V: TRBV11-3; J: TRBJ2-3; CDR3: CASSLGGTSTDTQYF; DNA: TGTGCCAGCAGCTTAGGCGGCACTAGCACAGATACGCAGTATTTT
D: TRBD2; size: few; V: TRBV11-2; J: TRBJ2-3; CDR3: CASSSIRGGRADTQYF; DNA: TGTGCCAGCAGCTCAATCCGGGGGGGCCGGGCAGATACGCAGTATTTT
D: .; size: many; V: TRBV5-1; J: TRBJ2-3; CDR3: CASSFEQVLTDTQYF; DNA: TGCGCCAGCAGCTTTGAACAGGTTCTCACAGATACGCAGTATTTT
D: .; size: few; V: TRBV19; J: TRBJ1-5; CDR3: CASSMESSNQPQHF; DNA: TGTGCCAGTAGTATGGAATCTAGCAATCAGCCCCAGCATTTT
D: TRBD2; size: few; V: TRBV19; J: TRBJ2-7; CDR3: CASSSSSGSYEQYF; DNA: TGTGCCAGTAGTTCCTCTAGCGGATCCTACGAGCAGTACTTC
D: TRBD1; size: few; V: TRBV19; J: TRBJ1-2; CDR3: CATSTGRAGYTF; DNA: TGTGCCACCTCGACAGGGAGGGCTGGCTACACCTTC
D: .; size: few; V: TRBV12-3/TRBV12-4; J: TRBJ1-2; CDR3: CASSLMGRGRKYNGYTF; DNA: TGTGCCAGCAGTTTAATGGGACGGGGAAGGAAGTATAATGGCTACACCTTC
D: .; size: few; V: TRBV29-1; J: TRBJ1-2; CDR3: CSVPKRGEEGYTF; DNA: TGCAGCGTCCCCAAACGGGGCGAGGAGGGCTACACCTTC
D: .; size: .; V: TRBV7-9; J: TRBJ2-7; CDR3: CASSLDAGSEQYF; DNA: TGTGCCAGCAGCTTAGACGCCGGTTCCGAGCAGTACTTC
D: TRBD2; size: .; V: TRBV4-1; J: TRBJ2-3; CDR3: CASSQIPGLASLDTQYF; DNA: TGCGCCAGCAGCCAAATTCCGGGACTAGCCTCACTAGATACGCAGTATTTT
D: .; size: .; V: TRBV27; J: TRBJ1-6; CDR3: CASSLWGANSPLHF; DNA: TGTGCCAGCAGTTTATGGGGGGCTAATTCACCCCTCCACTTT
D: TRBD1; size: few; V: TRBV15; J: TRBJ2-1; CDR3: CATSSSRGRTDEQFF; DNA: TGTGCCACCAGCAGTTCCAGGGGGCGTACGGATGAGCAGTTCTTC
D: TRBD2; size: few; V: TRBV11-1; J: TRBJ2-3; CDR3: CASSFRRVDSSGRWSTDTQYF; DNA: TGTGCCAGCAGCTTTAGGAGGGTAGATTCTAGCGGGAGATGGAGCACAGATACGCAGTATTTT
D: TRBD2; size: many; V: TRBV5-1; J: TRBJ2-3; CDR3: CASSLVQRGGADTQYF; DNA: TGCGCCAGCAGCTTGGTACAGCGGGGGGGCGCAGATACGCAGTATTTT
D: .; size: few; V: TRBV6-5; J: TRBJ2-1; CDR3: CASSSYRGYNEQFF; DNA: TGTGCCAGCAGTTCTTATCGGGGTTACAATGAGCAGTTCTTC
D: .; size: few; V: TRBV20-1; J: TRBJ2-1; CDR3: CSATGRTGDEQFF; DNA: TGCAGTGCGACTGGGAGGACGGGCGATGAGCAGTTCTTC
D: .; size: few; V: TRBV5-1; J: TRBJ1-6; CDR3: CASRAQVQDNSPLHF; DNA: TGCGCCAGCAGAGCCCAGGTCCAGGATAATTCACCCCTCCACTTT
D: .; size: many; V: TRBV12-3/TRBV12-4; J: TRBJ1-1; CDR3: CASSFGDEAFF; DNA: TGTGCCAGCAGTTTTGGGGATGAAGCTTTCTTT